The clone carrying this TCR beta chain was observed many times. Its specificity is unknown. Researchers attached unique molecular identifiers to individual cDNA molecules. TCRdb reprocessed the 5' RACE reads via MiXCR and lists one record per CDR3 protein. The sample holds tens of thousands of distinct CDR3 sequences, roughly 13% seen once. V was clipped by 4 bases and J by 2 bases; unmatched bases: 9. CDR3 size: 16 residues. Germline V CDR1 and CDR2: SGHAT, FQNNGV. The data are from a study of early T cells in non-severe SARS-CoV-2 infection. Overall study results and limits: Anti-spike CD8 responses were favored in VDJdb matching, and private and CD4 specificities were missed.

This chain connects TRBV11-2 to TRBJ2-3; 7 nucleotides agree with TRBD1. Sequencing used whole blood. This TCR was recovered from an adult who was a healthcare worker with PCR-confirmed SARS-CoV-2 infection or an uninfected control (not recorded which). The CDR3 loop reads CASSSGQTLLTDTQYF. In nucleotides, the CDR3 is TGTGCCAGCAGCTCGGGACAGACACTCCTCACAGATACGCAGTATTTT.